These 30 T cell receptor beta chains originate from one sample sequenced in a study of blood T cell repertoires in COVID-19. This table comes from immunoSEQ multiplex PCR, and its TCRdb copy is limited to in-frame clones, with some not included. Among roughly 80,000 clones, around 88% were seen once, and the ten largest hold roughly 5.3%. The sample consisted of peripheral blood. These receptors originate from a woman older than 75 with active or convalescent COVID-19.

The rearrangement links TRBV24-1 to TRBJ2-5; a possible D gene is TRBD1 (5 bases). The CDR3 totals 14 residues. Germline V CDR1 and CDR2: KGHDR, SFDVKD. The V and J ends lost 3 bases and 5 bases respectively, with 12 bases between them. CDR3 region: CATSDKGFGETQYF. The CDR3 DNA reads TGTGCCACCAGTGATAAGGGGTTTGGGGAGACCCAGTACTTC.

The chain employs TRBV7-2 and TRBJ2-3, with 11 bases fitting TRBD2. After removal of 1 base from V and 3 bases from J, the junction contained 3 bases not matched to a gene. The germline V gene encodes CDR1 SGHTA and CDR2 FQGNSA. CDR3 length equals 16 residues. The CDR3 loop is CASSLGLAGKTDTQYF. The CDR3 bases are TGTGCCAGCAGCTTAGGACTAGCGGGAAAAACAGATACGCAGTATTTT.

The rearrangement links TRBV5-1 to TRBJ2-7, with TRBD1 matching 10 bases. J lost 0 bases, V lost 2 bases, and 8 bases had no gene match. The CDR3 is 17 amino acids. In germline, CDR1 is SGHRS, CDR2 YFSETQ. Here the CDR3 DNA reads TGCGCCAGCAGCTTTGGAGACCGGACAGGGGGCTCCTACGAGCAGTACTTC. It specifies CASSFGDRTGGSYEQYF.

This chain connects TRBV7-2 to TRBJ2-7, with 11 bases fitting TRBD1. Germline CDR1 SGHTA, CDR2 FQGNSA. CDR3 length equals 16 residues. The junction had 4 bases not matched to a gene; V was cut back by 2 bases and J by 1 base. This CDR3 is CASSLLGQGVSYEQYF. DNA for the CDR3: TGTGCCAGCAGCTTATTGGGACAGGGGGTTTCCTACGAGCAGTACTTC.

The chain uses TRBV27 and TRBJ1-2; weak D call: TRBD1 (5 bases). Per the germline V gene, CDR1 is MNHEY and CDR2 is SMNVEV (reference sequence). The CDR3 has 14 residues. V gave up 7 bases and J gave up 0 bases, with 12 bases separating them. The CDR3 sequence: CASTPAGSNYGYTF. The CDR3 nucleotides are TGTGCCAGCACCCCCGCAGGGTCTAACTATGGCTACACCTTC.

The chain recombines TRBV11-1 with TRBJ2-5; 7 bases agree with TRBD1. V lost 4 bases and J lost 1; bases outside the gene matches: 3. CDR1 and CDR2 from the germline V gene are SGHAT and FQDESV (reference sequence). CDR3 length: 14 amino acids. CDR3 protein: CASSSWDSQETQYF. The CDR3 region has the DNA TGTGCCAGCAGCTCCTGGGACAGCCAAGAGACCCAGTACTTC.

The V and J genes are TRBV6-4 and TRBJ1-1; 7 positions agree with TRBD1. CDR3 length equals 14 residues. With 4 bases clipped from V and 10 bases from J, the junction kept 12 bases outside the gene matches. Germline assignment: CDR1 MRHNA and CDR2 SNTAGT. The CDR3 spells CASSANPGQTPAFF. DNA of the CDR3: TGTGCCAGCAGTGCCAACCCGGGACAGACCCCAGCTTTCTTT.

This chain uses TRBV6-5 with TRBJ2-5; TRBD1 is a possible D gene (5 bases). V was cut by 6 bases and J by 2 bases, with 16 bases left in between. The CDR3 extends over 15 amino acids. Germline assignment: CDR1 MNHEY and CDR2 SVGAGI. The chain's CDR3 is CASSAMGRLQETQYF. CDR3 nucleotide sequence: TGTGCCAGCAGCGCTATGGGGCGGTTACAAGAGACCCAGTACTTC.

This chain joins TRBV28 and TRBJ2-3, with 9 bases matching TRBD1. CDR1 MDHEN and CDR2 SYDVKM come from the germline V gene. J gave up 4 bases and V 5 bases, and 10 bases lay outside the gene matches. The CDR3 runs to 16 residues. The CDR3 sequence: CASSPPRTGVSDTQYF. The CDR3 coding sequence is TGTGCCAGCAGTCCCCCTCGGACAGGGGTATCAGATACGCAGTATTTT.

This clone was seen a handful of times. The chain employs TRBV7-2 and TRBJ2-5; TRBD2 matches at 13 bases. Germline trimming cut 5 bases from V and 5 bases from J; bases unmatched to any gene: 8. CDR3 length equals 16 residues. Germline V gives CDR1 SGHTA, CDR2 FQGNSA. The chain's CDR3 is CASSQGLAGFVETQYF. CDR3 coding DNA: TGTGCCAGCAGCCAGGGACTAGCGGGGTTCGTGGAGACCCAGTACTTC.

V and J are TRBV7-2 and TRBJ2-3; the D gene is possibly TRBD2 (6 bases). From germline, CDR1 is SGHTA and CDR2 FQGNSA. The CDR3 contains 13 residues. V lost 2 bases to trimming and J lost 10 bases, with 13 bases between them. CDR3 amino acids: CASSLRRRDPQYF. For the CDR3, the DNA is TGTGCCAGCAGCTTAAGAAGGAGGGACCCGCAGTATTTT.

This clone has a single count. The genes are TRBV4-3 and TRBJ2-3; the D is unclear. The CDR3 covers 14 residues. Trimming took off 3 bases at V and 6 bases at J, with 13 bases between the two ends. Germline lookup yields CDR1 LGHNA and CDR2 YSLEER. The DNA for the CDR3 is TGCGCCAGCAGCCACCTGACAACTGGGGATACGCAGTATTTT. Translation gives CASSHLTTGDTQYF.

J is TRBJ2-3 and V is TRBV19; the match to TRBD2 covers 10 bases. CDR3 length: 18 residues. Germline CDR1 is LNHDA and CDR2 is SQIVND (reference sequence). V was clipped by 6 bases and J by 5 bases; unmatched bases: 17. The CDR3 nucleotides read TGTGCCAGTAGCTTTTATGGGGGGGCTAGCGGGAGTGGAGATACGCAGTATTTT. Its protein product is CASSFYGGASGSGDTQYF.

V is TRBV27 and J is TRBJ2-1, with 13 bases matching TRBD2. This CDR3 is 16 amino acids long. CDR1 is MNHEY and CDR2 is SMNVEV in the germline V gene (reference sequence). V trimming: 4 bases; J trimming: 4 bases; junction bases outside the gene matches: 4. DNA for the CDR3: TGTGCCAGCAGTTCGCGACTAGCGGGAGGATACAATGAGCAGTTCTTC. It yields the protein CASSSRLAGGYNEQFF.

The chain employs TRBV5-1 and TRBJ2-1, with 8 bases matching TRBD1. The CDR3 has 18 residues. CDR1 is SGHRS and CDR2 is YFSETQ in the germline V gene. V lost 0 bases to trimming and J lost 2 bases; unmatched junction nucleotides: 10. The CDR3 DNA sequence: TGCGCCAGCAGCTTGGCCATACGTGACAGGGGCCCCTACAATGAGCAGTTCTTC. Protein: CASSLAIRDRGPYNEQFF.

V and J are TRBV11-2 and TRBJ2-2; D is undetermined. In germline, CDR1 is SGHAT, CDR2 FQNNGV. V lost 5 bases, J lost 4 bases, and 11 bases lay in between. CDR3 length: 14 residues. This chain's CDR3 is CASSTERSTGELFF. The CDR3 DNA reads as TGTGCCAGCAGCACCGAGAGATCCACCGGGGAGCTGTTTTTT. Looking up the rest from reference TRBV11-2 and TRBJ2-2 gives the full variable domain: EAGVAQSPRYKIIEKRQSVAFWCNPISGHATLYWYQQILGQGPKLLIQFQNNGVVDDSQLPKDRFSAERLKGVDSTLKIQPAKLEDSAVYLCASSTERSTGELFFGEGSRLTVL.

V gene TRBV9 combines with J gene TRBJ2-2; possible D gene TRBD2, 5 bases. This CDR3 contains 15 residues. Germline V CDR1 and CDR2: SGDLS, YYNGEE. Trimming stripped 6 bases from V and 5 bases from J, with 17 bases between. The CDR3 here is CASTAPGGRTGELFF. For the CDR3, the DNA is TGTGCCAGCACGGCCCCCGGTGGGAGAACCGGGGAGCTGTTTTTT.

This rearrangement joins TRBV20-1 to TRBJ2-3, with 7 bases aligning to TRBD2. The germline V gene has CDR1 DFQATT and CDR2 SNEGSKA (reference sequence). The CDR3 is 11 amino acids. The CDR3 here is CTGGRGDTQYF. CDR3 nucleotides: TGCACCGGAGGGCGGGGGGATACGCAGTATTTT.

The rearrangement links TRBV7-2 to TRBJ2-7, with 8 bases aligning to TRBD2. Germline CDR1 is SGHTA and CDR2 is FQGNSA. The length of the CDR3 is 15 residues. The trim removed 5 bases at V and 2 bases at J, leaving 8 bases unmatched. The DNA of the CDR3 is TGTGCCAGCAGCCCGAGTAGCGGGACCGCCTACGAGCAGTACTTC. Its translation is CASSPSSGTAYEQYF.

This sequence joins TRBV6-5 and TRBJ2-5, with 7 nucleotides matching TRBD1. The CDR3 spans 14 residues. Germline loops: CDR1 MNHEY, CDR2 SVGAGI. J gave up 5 bases and V 5 bases, and 8 bases lay outside the gene matches. The CDR3 DNA sequence: TGTGCCAGCAGTCGGACAGGTGTCGCGGAGACCCAGTACTTC. This codes for CASSRTGVAETQYF.

The chain links TRBV28 to TRBJ2-1; TRBD2 aligns across 9 bases. In germline, CDR1 is MDHEN, CDR2 SYDVKM. V dropped 3 bases and J dropped 7; count of bases not matched to a gene: 13. CDR3 length: 17 amino acids. CDR3 amino acids: CASSFPRRASGENEQFF. CDR3 bases: TGTGCCAGCAGTTTCCCCCGGCGGGCTAGCGGGGAAAATGAGCAGTTCTTC.

The J gene is TRBJ1-4, the V gene TRBV4-2; tentatively, D is TRBD1 (5 bases). V was shortened by 0 bases and J by 1 base, with 18 bases between the two germline ends. Germline V gives CDR1 LGHNA, CDR2 YNFKEQ. The CDR3 sequence is 19 residues long. The CDR3 here is CASSQDYRRGRETNEKLFF. The CDR3 DNA sequence: TGTGCCAGCAGCCAAGATTATCGGCGGGGGAGGGAAACTAATGAAAAACTGTTTTTT.

V gene TRBV29-1 combines with J gene TRBJ2-7; no clear D. The CDR3 consists of 13 residues. V was shortened by 0 bases and J by 4 bases, with 10 bases between the two germline ends. CDR1 is SQVTM and CDR2 is ANQGSEA in the germline V gene. The CDR3 sequence: CSVEDLTSYEQYF. The CDR3 DNA sequence: TGCAGCGTTGAAGATCTAACTTCTTACGAGCAGTACTTC.

The rearrangement links TRBV7-2 to TRBJ2-7; D unresolved. The CDR3 is 14 amino acids. Germline CDR1 reads SGHTA; CDR2 reads FQGNSA. V was clipped by 5 bases and J by 1 base, with 12 bases between them. In nucleotides, the CDR3 is TGTGCCAGCAGCCGGGTGGCCGGATCCTACGAGCAGTACTTC. Protein sequence: CASSRVAGSYEQYF.

The CDR3 sequence is CASSRAGFSGNTIYF. Written as DNA, the CDR3 is TGTGCCAGCAGCCGAGCAGGATTCTCTGGAAACACCATATATTTT. The V call is TRBV14, the J call TRBJ1-3; D is undetermined. V was cut by 4 bases and J by 0 bases, with 10 bases left in between. The germline V gene encodes CDR1 SGHDN and CDR2 FVKESK. The CDR3 length is 15 residues.

This clone was picked up one time. The chain is built from TRBV6-6 and TRBJ1-4, with D hard to call. The CDR3 extends over 13 amino acids. From germline, CDR1 is MNHNY and CDR2 SVGAGI (reference sequence). The V end lost 2 bases, the J end lost 8 bases, and 9 bases lay between the germline ends. CDR3 residues: CASSYLPAEKLFF. CDR3 DNA: TGTGCCAGCAGTTACCTACCCGCAGAAAAACTGTTTTTT.

This clone was found once. The junction and the germline gene differ at one end; a read error may be behind it. V is TRBV18 and J is TRBJ2-3; D might be TRBD2 (6 bases). There are 13 residues in the CDR3. Germline CDR1 reads KGHSH; CDR2 reads LQKENI. For the CDR3, the DNA is TGTGCCAGCTCCCCACCCGGGCGGGGTACGCAGTATTTT. Translation: CASSPPGRGTQYF.

The chain couples TRBV7-2 to TRBJ1-2; TRBD1 matches 9 bases. Per germline, CDR1 SGHTA and CDR2 FQGNSA. The CDR3 is made up of 14 amino acids. V was pared by 6 bases and J by 4 bases, with 6 bases of the junction left unmatched. The chain's CDR3 is CASRPQGAGYGYTF. The DNA of the CDR3 is TGTGCCAGCAGGCCACAGGGGGCGGGCTATGGCTACACCTTC.

This clone appeared many times. This chain links TRBV18 with TRBJ2-7; 7 bases map to TRBD1. The length of the CDR3 is 13 residues. The junction had 2 bases not matched to a gene; V was cut back by 6 bases and J by 0 bases. The V gene's germline CDR1 is KGHSH and CDR2 LQKENI. In nucleotides, the CDR3 is TGTGCCAGCTCCGGGACAGACTCCTACGAGCAGTACTTC. The encoded protein is CASSGTDSYEQYF. Drawing the rest from reference TRBV18 and TRBJ2-7, the complete variable domain is NAGVMQNPRHLVRRRGQEARLRCSPMKGHSHVYWYRQLPEEGLKFMVYLQKENIIDESGMPKERFSAEFPKEGPSILRIQQVVRGDSAAYFCASSGTDSYEQYFGPGTRLTVT.

This chain links TRBV5-8 with TRBJ2-1; 8 bases map to TRBD1. Germline CDR1 SGHTS, CDR2 YDEGEE. Trimming at V came to 0 bases and at J to 12 bases, leaving 8 bases not matched to a gene. CDR3 length: 14 residues. This CDR3 is CASSLGQRGQGQFF. The CDR3 DNA follows: TGTGCCAGCAGCTTGGGCCAGCGCGGACAGGGGCAGTTCTTC.